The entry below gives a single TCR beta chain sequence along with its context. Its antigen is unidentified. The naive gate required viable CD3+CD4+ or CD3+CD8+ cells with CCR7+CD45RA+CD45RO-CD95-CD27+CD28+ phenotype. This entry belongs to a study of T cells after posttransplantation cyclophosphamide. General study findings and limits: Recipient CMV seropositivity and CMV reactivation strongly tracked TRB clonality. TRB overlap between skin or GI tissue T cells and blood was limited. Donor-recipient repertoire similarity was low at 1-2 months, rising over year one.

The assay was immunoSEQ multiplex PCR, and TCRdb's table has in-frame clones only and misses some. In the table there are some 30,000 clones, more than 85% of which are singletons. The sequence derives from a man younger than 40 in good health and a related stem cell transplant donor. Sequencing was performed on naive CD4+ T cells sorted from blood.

DNA of the CDR3: TGTGCCAGCAGTGAAGAAGAAGCGGGGGTCACCTCGATCTACAATGAGCAGTTCTTC. Encoded protein: CASSEEEAGVTSIYNEQFF. This chain connects TRBV2 to TRBJ2-1; 8 positions agree with TRBD2. The CDR3 consists of 19 residues. V lost 1 base to trimming and J lost 3 bases; unmatched junction nucleotides: 14. Germline values: CDR1 SNHLY, CDR2 FYNNEI.